This entry lists 3 T cell receptor beta chains sequenced from one sample in a study of PD-1 blockade in mismatch repair-deficient tumors. Only in-frame clones appear in the TCRdb table, and some are missing; sequencing was by immunoSEQ multiplex PCR. The table shows fewer than 100,000 clones, with approximately 81% occurring only once. The material was peripheral blood, obtained 12 weeks after starting pembrolizumab. These receptor sequences come from an adult with mismatch repair-deficient cancer.

The chain uses TRBV6-1 and TRBJ2-7; possible D gene TRBD1, 5 bases. The CDR3 sequence is 13 residues long. Germline V gene sequence: CDR1 MNHNS, CDR2 SASEGT. Trimming cost V 5 bases and J 2 bases, with 10 bases left between them. CDR3 sequence (DNA): TGTGCCAGCAGTCCGGACAACACCTACGAGCAGTACTTC. It translates to CASSPDNTYEQYF.

This clone has only one observation. The chain uses TRBV11-2 and TRBJ2-7; TRBD2 matches 11 bases. Germline V gives CDR1 SGHAT, CDR2 FQNNGV. The CDR3 has 16 amino acids. V was pared by 7 bases and J by 0 bases, with 8 bases of the junction left unmatched. CDR3 bases: TGTGCCAGCAACTCCGGGACTAGCGGAAGCTCCTACGAGCAGTACTTC. Its translation: CASNSGTSGSSYEQYF.

This clone was seen a handful of times. This chain links TRBV27 with TRBJ1-2, with 8 bases aligning to TRBD1. Germline CDR1 MNHEY, CDR2 SMNVEV (reference sequence). V shed 6 bases, J shed 8 bases, and the junction held 8 bases outside the gene matches. The CDR3 extends over 13 amino acids. This CDR3 is CASSSGQASGYTF. The CDR3 DNA sequence: TGTGCCAGCAGCTCGGGACAGGCTAGCGGCTACACCTTC.